These T cell receptor beta chains were read from a single sample in a study of cytomegalovirus exposure and HLA in healthy donors. Generated by immunoSEQ multiplex PCR, the TCRdb table keeps only in-frame clones and is missing some. The sample yields 70,000 to 95,000 clones, roughly 83% seen once. Sequences were obtained from PBMCs. These receptors all come from a woman in her forties in good health and CMV-seropositive. Both conserved end residues are part of each CDR3. The D gene is left open where the match is weak. Clone size appears in some rows only: once, few, many, or a class for an expanded clone.

V gene: TRBV28; clone size: NA; D gene: NA; J gene: TRBJ2-3; CDR3 DNA: TGTGCCAGCAGTACCCCTCCGGTGGATACGCAGTATTTT; CDR3 protein: CASSTPPVDTQYF
V gene: TRBV2; clone size: NA; D gene: TRBD1; J gene: TRBJ2-2; CDR3 DNA: TGTGCCAGCAGAACCCCTAGGACAGGGGTTAGCACCGGGGAGCTGTTTTTT; CDR3 protein: CASRTPRTGVSTGELFF
V gene: TRBV7-8; clone size: NA; D gene: NA; J gene: TRBJ2-5; CDR3 DNA: TGTGCCAGCAGCGCCTCGGAGGGGCAAGAGACCCAGTACTTC; CDR3 protein: CASSASEGQETQYF
V gene: TRBV4-3; clone size: NA; D gene: TRBD2; J gene: TRBJ2-5; CDR3 DNA: TGCGCCAGCAGCCAAGGGGGAGCGGGAGCCGAGACCCAGTACTTC; CDR3 protein: CASSQGGAGAETQYF
V gene: TRBV5-6; clone size: NA; D gene: TRBD1; J gene: TRBJ1-1; CDR3 DNA: TGTGCCAGCAGCTTCGGACAGGTGAACACTGAAGCTTTCTTT; CDR3 protein: CASSFGQVNTEAFF
V gene: TRBV15; clone size: NA; D gene: NA; J gene: TRBJ1-5; CDR3 DNA: TGTGCCACCAGCCTACTGAATCAGCCCCAGCATTTT; CDR3 protein: CATSLLNQPQHF
V gene: TRBV10-2; clone size: once; D gene: TRBD1; J gene: TRBJ1-4; CDR3 DNA: TGCGCCAGCAGTGAGCCGGGACAGGGGAATGAAAAACTGTTTTTT; CDR3 protein: CASSEPGQGNEKLFF
V gene: TRBV18; clone size: few; D gene: TRBD1; J gene: TRBJ1-1; CDR3 DNA: TGTGCCAGCTCACCACTCGGACAGGAGAACACTGAAGCTTTCTTT; CDR3 protein: CASSPLGQENTEAFF
V gene: TRBV6-5; clone size: few; D gene: TRBD1; J gene: TRBJ2-7; CDR3 DNA: TGTGCCAGCAAACCGACAGGGTTGTACGAGCAGTACTTC; CDR3 protein: CASKPTGLYEQYF
V gene: TRBV5-6; clone size: NA; D gene: NA; J gene: TRBJ1-2; CDR3 DNA: TGTGCCAGCAGCTTGGACAGGGCGAGTGGCTACACCTTC; CDR3 protein: CASSLDRASGYTF
V gene: TRBV1; clone size: NA; D gene: NA; J gene: TRBJ2-1; CDR3 DNA: TGCACCAGCAGCCAAGGAGCGGGAGGGCGGGCGGTCCGAACAAACAATGAGCAGTTCTTC; CDR3 protein: CTSSQGAGGRAVRTNNEQFF
V gene: TRBV9; clone size: once; D gene: NA; J gene: TRBJ2-1; CDR3 DNA: TGTGCCAGCAGCGTAGGGGTAGCCGCCAATGAGCAGTTCTTC; CDR3 protein: CASSVGVAANEQFF
V gene: TRBV19; clone size: NA; D gene: NA; J gene: TRBJ1-1; CDR3 DNA: TGTGCCAGTAGTATAGGATCTGGACAGAACACTGAAGCTTTCTTT; CDR3 protein: CASSIGSGQNTEAFF
V gene: TRBV10-3; clone size: NA; D gene: NA; J gene: TRBJ1-2; CDR3 DNA: TGTGCCATCAGTGACCCCTCGGGTTCTTATGGCTACACCTTC; CDR3 protein: CAISDPSGSYGYTF
V gene: TRBV18; clone size: NA; D gene: TRBD1; J gene: TRBJ1-5; CDR3 DNA: TGTGCCAGCTCGCCGACAGGGTCAGATCAGCCCCAGCATTTT; CDR3 protein: CASSPTGSDQPQHF
V gene: TRBV7-2; clone size: NA; D gene: NA; J gene: TRBJ1-1; CDR3 DNA: TGTGCCAGCAGCTTAGGGGGCAGATTGAACACTGAAGCTTTCTTT; CDR3 protein: CASSLGGRLNTEAFF
V gene: TRBV6-5; clone size: NA; D gene: TRBD1; J gene: TRBJ1-2; CDR3 DNA: TGTGCCAGCAGTAATTCCGGGGGACAGGGGATTGGCTACACCTTC; CDR3 protein: CASSNSGGQGIGYTF
V gene: TRBV5-6; clone size: NA; D gene: NA; J gene: TRBJ1-2; CDR3 DNA: TGTGCCAGCAGCTTGGGACAGAACTATGGCTACACCTTC; CDR3 protein: CASSLGQNYGYTF
V gene: TRBV27; clone size: NA; D gene: NA; J gene: TRBJ1-1; CDR3 DNA: TGTGCCAGCACCCTTCGCGGGGGGTATTGGACTGAAGCTTTCTTT; CDR3 protein: CASTLRGGYWTEAFF
V gene: TRBV5-8; clone size: few; D gene: NA; J gene: TRBJ1-1; CDR3 DNA: TGTGCCAGCAGCGCGGGACGACGGGGCGAAGCTTTCTTT; CDR3 protein: CASSAGRRGEAFF
V gene: TRBV27; clone size: NA; D gene: NA; J gene: TRBJ1-1; CDR3 DNA: TGTGCCAGCAGCAATGAGGGGGAGTGGACTGAAGCTTTCTTT; CDR3 protein: CASSNEGEWTEAFF
V gene: TRBV7-9; clone size: once; D gene: TRBD1; J gene: TRBJ2-7; CDR3 DNA: TGTGCCAGCAGCTTTCCGGACAGGGCCTACGAGCAGTACTTC; CDR3 protein: CASSFPDRAYEQYF
V gene: TRBV19; clone size: NA; D gene: TRBD1; J gene: TRBJ1-5; CDR3 DNA: TGTGCCAGTAGTATCAGGGGGAGGAGCAATCAGCCCCAGCATTTT; CDR3 protein: CASSIRGRSNQPQHF